This T cell receptor (beta chain) was sequenced in a study of neurological immune-mediated disorders. Study-level findings and limits: None of the CDR3 amino acid sequences of expanded clones were shared across subjects, and this suggested private repertoires in all groups.

With 10-nucleotide random UMIs included, cDNA was synthesized by 5'RACE. TCRdb reprocessed the 5' RACE reads via MiXCR and lists one record per CDR3 protein. Of about 66,000 distinct CDR3 sequences listed, 3.4% are singletons. Germline V gene data show CDR1 as MNHEY and CDR2 as SMNVEV (reference sequence). This CDR3 has 14 residues. V was clipped by 3 bases and J by 10 bases, with 13 bases between them. This clonotype was seen ten or more times. No antigen is known for it. The sequenced sample was PBMCs. The sequence derives from a man aged 40-49 years with multiple sclerosis. The chain recombines TRBV27 with TRBJ1-6; D not certain. This CDR3 reads CASSFIQARSPLHF. The CDR3 region has the DNA TGTGCCAGCAGTTTCATCCAGGCGAGGTCACCCCTCCACTTT.